Sequencing of this T cell receptor beta chain was carried out in a study of blood T cell repertoires in COVID-19. Turning to the study itself: Some COVID-19 samples were acute and others convalescent; all came from the United States, Italy and Spain. T cells, B-cell-depleted T cells, or PBMCs provided the cDNA or gDNA that served as material.

Losses at the gene ends were 3 bases for V and 3 bases for J; bases not matched to a gene: 14. CDR1 is SGHRS, CDR2 YFSETQ, per germline. This CDR3 region has 17 residues. The authors' processing: Estimation of nucleated cell counts relied on the amplification of reference gene primers. Some clones are missing from TCRdb's copy, which holds only in-frame ones; the method was immunoSEQ multiplex PCR. V and J calls and clone size follow that table, whereas D and trimming were derived from the DNA. Counted here are about 200,000 clones, around 81% occurring once; the ten biggest clones make up around 5.1%.

Sequencing used peripheral blood. The receptor was derived from a woman in her 70s with acute or convalescent COVID-19. V usage is TRBV5-1 and J usage is TRBJ1-1; 7 positions match TRBD1. CDR3 nucleotide sequence: TGCGCCAGCAGCTGGGGCAGTACAGGGGCGGGCGACACTGAAGCTTTCTTT. Its translation: CASSWGSTGAGDTEAFF.